The 28 T cell receptor beta chains presented below share a single source sample, sequenced in a study of T-cell memory formation after mild COVID-19. In TCRdb, the 5' RACE reads were re-called with MiXCR into one record per CDR3 protein. Of approximately 450,000 distinct CDR3 sequences in the sample, about 20% were seen once. The sample comprised PBMCs or a T cell subset sorted from them (not recorded which). The receptor set was obtained from an adult woman who had mild COVID-19 (a few samples of this study predate the infection). Cell type and time point are not known.

This clonotype appeared many times. The chain couples TRBV9 to TRBJ2-1; 10 nucleotides agree with TRBD1. Germline-derived CDR1 and CDR2 are SGDLS and YYNGEE. The V gene end was trimmed by 4 bases and the J gene end by 7 bases; junction bases not matched to a gene: 5. This CDR3 spans 14 amino acids. The CDR3 sequence is CASSMRQGANEQFF. CDR3 sequence (DNA): TGTGCCAGCAGCATGAGACAGGGGGCGAATGAGCAGTTCTTC.

Concerning this clonotype itself: No DNA is shown, since the ends of the CDR3 on it are uncertain; the CDR3 is the one TCRdb lists. This chain connects TRBV23-1 to TRBJ2-2; no DNA check was done on the table's D call, TRBD1. TRBV23-1 qualifies as an ORF whose function is uncertain. The CDR3 adds up to 14 amino acids, both ends counted. The CDR3 loop is CASIPDGGAGSCFF.

This chain links TRBV9 with TRBJ2-3; TRBD1 matches 8 bases. The J segment lost 1 base and the V segment lost 4 bases, leaving 8 bases of the junction unmatched. Germline V lookup: CDR1 SGDLS, CDR2 YYNGEE. The CDR3 sequence is 16 residues long. CDR3 in DNA: TGTGCCAGCAGCCCCGGACAGGGAATAGGCACAGATACGCAGTATTTT. This gives the protein CASSPGQGIGTDTQYF.

The V and J genes are TRBV9 and TRBJ2-3; 12 bases agree with TRBD2. Unmatched junction bases numbered 3, after V lost 3 bases and J lost 4 bases. Germline lookup yields CDR1 SGDLS and CDR2 YYNGEE. There are 15 residues in the CDR3. As DNA, the CDR3 is TGTGCCAGCAGCGCTAGCGGGGGGGCCCCAGATACGCAGTATTTT. Encoded protein: CASSASGGAPDTQYF.

The sample holds a few counts of this clonotype. The V and J genes are TRBV29-1 and TRBJ2-7; perhaps TRBD1 as D (5 bases). The V and J ends lost 5 bases and 3 bases respectively, with 20 bases between them. In germline, CDR1 is SQVTM, CDR2 ANQGSEA. The CDR3 extends over 15 amino acids. The CDR3 nucleotides are TGCAGCGTTAAGACGGGTCAGGGCAACGACTACGAGCAGTACTTC. Amino acid sequence: CSVKTGQGNDYEQYF.

This chain links TRBV20-1 with TRBJ2-1; either TRBD1 or TRBD2 may supply D (5 bases each). Germline V gives CDR1 DFQATT, CDR2 SNEGSKA (reference sequence). There are 15 residues in the CDR3. V lost 4 bases, J lost 2 bases, and 15 bases lay in between. CDR3 bases: TGCAGTGCTAAAAAGCCGGGACGGGCCTACAATGAGCAGTTCTTC. This gives the protein CSAKKPGRAYNEQFF.

V is TRBV4-3 and J is TRBJ2-4; 13 positions agree with TRBD2. V gave up 3 bases and J gave up 2 bases; unmatched junction bases: 13. Germline CDR1 reads LGHNA; CDR2 reads YSLEER. There are 20 residues in the CDR3. The CDR3 here is CASSHETTSGRAASKNIQYF. In DNA form, the CDR3 reads TGCGCCAGCAGCCATGAAACCACTAGCGGGAGGGCCGCTTCCAAAAACATTCAGTACTTC.

Many counts were recorded for this clonotype. This chain joins TRBV5-1 and TRBJ2-3; 14 nucleotides align to TRBD2. Germline trimming cut 7 bases from V and 3 bases from J; bases unmatched to any gene: 4. The CDR3 is 15 amino acids. Germline values: CDR1 SGHRS, CDR2 YFSETQ. CDR3 loop: CASRLAGGPTDTQYF. The CDR3 DNA is TGCGCCAGCCGACTAGCGGGGGGGCCAACAGATACGCAGTATTTT.

V is TRBV6-5 and J is TRBJ1-3; no clear D. V was shortened by 4 bases and J by 2 bases, with 9 bases between the two germline ends. CDR1 and CDR2 from the germline V gene are MNHEY and SVGAGI. The CDR3 consists of 14 residues. CDR3: CASSSKGTGNTIYF. CDR3 DNA sequence: TGTGCCAGCAGTTCGAAAGGGACTGGAAACACCATATATTTT.

This clonotype showed up many times. The chain couples TRBV29-1 to TRBJ2-1; no reliable D call. Trimming cost V 4 bases and J 8 bases, with 18 bases left between them. Per germline, CDR1 SQVTM and CDR2 ANQGSEA. CDR3 size: 14 residues. The CDR3 loop reads CSVVSFMGSDEQFF. DNA for the CDR3: TGCAGCGTTGTCAGTTTTATGGGGTCGGATGAGCAGTTCTTC.

This clonotype is judged medium-sized. The V call is TRBV5-6, the J call TRBJ2-7; TRBD1 aligns across 11 bases. CDR3 length equals 16 residues. Germline V gene lookup returns CDR1 SGHDT and CDR2 YYEEEE. The trim removed 2 bases at V and 0 bases at J, leaving 4 bases unmatched. The CDR3 nucleotides read TGTGCCAGCAGCTTCCTAGGGACAGGGGGCTCCTACGAGCAGTACTTC. Amino acid sequence: CASSFLGTGGSYEQYF. The full variable domain, its missing parts supplied by reference TRBV5-6 and TRBJ2-7, is DAGVTQSPTHLIKTRGQQVTLRCSPKSGHDTVSWYQQALGQGPQFIFQYYEEEERQRGNFPDRFSGHQFPNYSSELNVNALLLGDSALYLCASSFLGTGGSYEQYFGPGTRLTVT.

This clonotype was observed a handful of times. The genes are TRBV6-2 or TRBV6-3 and TRBJ2-5; D is unclear. The CDR3 has 15 residues. CDR1 is MNHEY, CDR2 SVGEGT, per germline. V was shortened by 2 bases and J by 6 bases, with 16 bases between the two germline ends. The CDR3, as DNA: TGTGCCAGCAGTTACGAAGGATTGGGATGGAAGACCCAGTACTTC. This gives the protein CASSYEGLGWKTQYF.

V is TRBV12-3 or TRBV12-4 and J is TRBJ1-2, with TRBD1 matching over 7 bases. The CDR3 contains 13 residues. V was clipped by 5 bases and J by 8 bases; unmatched bases: 8. The CDR3 spells CASSRGGREGYTF. For the CDR3, the DNA is TGTGCCAGCAGTCGAGGGGGCAGAGAGGGCTACACCTTC.

This clonotype was seen only a few times. The CDR3: CASSSGPGRGETQYF. The CDR3 DNA is TGTGCCAGCAGCTCCGGGCCCGGGAGGGGGGAGACCCAGTACTTC. V gene TRBV11-2 combines with J gene TRBJ2-5; TRBD2 matches at 8 bases. The CDR3 extends over 15 amino acids. The V segment lost 4 bases and the J segment 5 bases; nucleotides outside the gene matches: 9. The V gene's germline CDR1 is SGHAT and CDR2 FQNNGV.

The chain employs TRBV20-1 and TRBJ2-7; D is perhaps TRBD2 (5 bases). Looked up from germline, CDR1 is DFQATT and CDR2 is SNEGSKA (reference sequence). The length of the CDR3 is 13 residues. Trimming stripped 5 bases from V and 6 bases from J, with 17 bases between. CDR3 sequence (DNA): TGCAGTGCTCGCAGGCGGCTAGCAGTCGAGCAGTACTTC. Protein sequence: CSARRRLAVEQYF.

The CDR3 protein is CASSFRTADYGYTF. The CDR3 nucleotides are TGTGCCAGCAGCTTCCGGACAGCGGACTATGGCTACACCTTC. The chain has TRBV7-9 and TRBJ1-2, with a weak D call TRBD1 (6 bases). V was pared by 3 bases and J by 3 bases, with 11 bases between. CDR3 size: 14 residues. The germline V gene has CDR1 SEHNR and CDR2 FQNEAQ (reference sequence).

This chain links TRBV5-1 with TRBJ2-6, with unresolved D. The CDR3 runs to 15 residues. The V gene lost 5 bases and the J gene lost 0 bases, with 9 bases spanning the gap. CDR1 SGHRS and CDR2 YFSETQ come from the germline V gene. The CDR3 protein is CASRPGSSGANVLTF. For the CDR3, the DNA is TGCGCCAGCAGGCCCGGAAGCTCTGGGGCCAACGTCCTGACTTTC.

This clonotype was observed a single time. The chain uses TRBV20-1 and TRBJ2-1; the match to TRBD2 covers 10 bases. This CDR3 has 15 amino acids. V lost 0 bases, J lost 4 bases, and 3 bases stayed unmatched. CDR1 and CDR2 (germline): DFQATT, SNEGSKA (reference sequence). CDR3 loop: CSARELAGLYNEQFF. For the CDR3, the DNA is TGCAGTGCTAGAGAACTAGCGGGATTGTACAATGAGCAGTTCTTC.

The DNA of the CDR3 is TGTGCCAGCAGCTTAGGCCAGCTAAGGAGGGCCGGGGAGCTGTTTTTT. Protein sequence: CASSLGQLRRAGELFF. The chain is built from TRBV7-2 and TRBJ2-2; tentative D call: TRBD2 (6 bases). V was shortened by 1 base and J by 6 bases, with 15 bases between the two germline ends. The CDR3 consists of 16 residues. The germline V gene encodes CDR1 SGHTA and CDR2 FQGNSA.

This clonotype showed up many times. The chain links TRBV7-9 to TRBJ1-2; no clear D gene. Trimming took off 7 bases at V and 6 bases at J, with 12 bases between the two ends. CDR3 length: 12 amino acids. CDR1 and CDR2 from the germline V gene are SEHNR and FQNEAQ (reference sequence). The CDR3 is CASKPSSHGYTF. The CDR3 DNA reads as TGTGCCAGCAAACCCTCCAGCCATGGCTACACCTTC.

This clonotype was seen a handful of times. The CDR3 here is CASSQSTGGGIDTQYF. Here the CDR3 DNA reads TGCGCCAGCAGCCAATCTACTGGGGGGGGGATAGATACGCAGTATTTT. The chain recombines TRBV4-1 with TRBJ2-3, with 7 nucleotides matching TRBD2. Germline V gene data show CDR1 as MGHRA and CDR2 as YSYEKL. V shed 2 bases, J shed 5 bases, and the junction held 10 bases outside the gene matches. CDR3 length: 16 residues.

This clonotype was detected many times. The chain uses TRBV29-1 and TRBJ2-1; 8 positions match TRBD2. The CDR3 totals 14 residues. Germline CDR1 reads SQVTM; CDR2 reads ANQGSEA. J lost 0 bases, V lost 7 bases, and 5 bases had no gene match. The CDR3 sequence: CSGVRGASYNEQFF. CDR3 DNA sequence: TGCAGCGGTGTGCGGGGGGCCTCCTACAATGAGCAGTTCTTC.

The sample holds a few counts of this clonotype. J is TRBJ2-1 and V is TRBV5-1, with D perhaps matching TRBD1 or TRBD2 (8 bases each). The CDR3 length is 16 residues. Germline V gene sequence: CDR1 SGHRS, CDR2 YFSETQ. Trimming shortened V by 4 bases and J by 6 bases, and 20 bases separated the two germline ends. The CDR3 region is CASSLGGAGGRNEQFF. Here the CDR3 DNA reads TGCGCCAGCAGCCTCGGGGGGGCAGGGGGCCGCAATGAGCAGTTCTTC.

This clonotype was seen many times. A read error may produce the germline difference seen at one junction end. J is TRBJ2-1 and V is TRBV7-7; D unclear. Germline V gene lookup returns CDR1 SSHAT and CDR2 FNYEAQ (reference sequence). This CDR3 is 15 amino acids long. The CDR3 here is CASSFGLSKLGEQFF. The CDR3, as DNA: TGTGCTAGCAGCTTCGGCCTTTCTAAACTTGGTGAGCAGTTCTTC.

V is TRBV7-8 and J is TRBJ2-7; the D is unclear. Per the germline V gene, CDR1 is SGHVS and CDR2 is FQNEAQ. CDR3 length: 12 amino acids. Trimming removed 4 bases at V and 3 bases at J, with 7 bases between. The CDR3 reads CASSSRFYEQYF. In nucleotides, the CDR3 is TGTGCCAGCAGCTCTCGATTCTACGAGCAGTACTTC.

The V gene is TRBV7-9, the J gene TRBJ2-2, with 7 bases that match TRBD1. Germline V gives CDR1 SEHNR, CDR2 FQNEAQ (reference sequence). The V segment lost 4 bases and the J segment 3 bases; nucleotides outside the gene matches: 2. This CDR3 comprises 14 residues. DNA for the CDR3: TGTGCCAGCAGCTCACAGGGGTACACCGGGGAGCTGTTTTTT. It specifies CASSSQGYTGELFF.

This clonotype occurred a few times. The chain carries TRBV19 and TRBJ2-1; D perhaps matches TRBD1 (5 bases). The CDR3 runs to 14 residues. Trimming removed 3 bases at V and 4 bases at J, with 10 bases between. The V gene's germline CDR1 is LNHDA and CDR2 SQIVND (reference sequence). The DNA for the CDR3 is TGTGCCAGTAGTATGACAGTGGAGTACAATGAGCAGTTCTTC. As protein: CASSMTVEYNEQFF.

The chain uses TRBV6-2 or TRBV6-3 and TRBJ2-3; no firm D call. Between the trimmed V and J ends, which lost 7 bases and 4 bases, there was a span of 12 bases. The CDR3 runs 13 residues. Germline V gene sequence: CDR1 MNHEY, CDR2 SVGEGT. The CDR3 DNA reads as TGTGCCAGCAACGACGGGCTTTCAGATACGCAGTATTTT. Its protein product is CASNDGLSDTQYF.